The 12 T cell receptor beta chains below all came from one sample that was sequenced in a study of T cells after posttransplantation cyclophosphamide. A marrow graft followed busulfan-fludarabine conditioning, with cyclophosphamide on days +3 and +4. Generated by immunoSEQ multiplex PCR, the TCRdb table keeps only in-frame clones and is missing some. Sampling found roughly 14,000 clones, none seen once. The source material was PBMCs, sampled more than 1,000 days after allogeneic stem cell transplant with posttransplant cyclophosphamide. Receptor source: a female patient aged 40 to 55 who received an allogeneic stem cell transplant from a related donor, was CMV-positive, and had no GVHD. Part of the T cell pool may stem from the graft donor.

This clone was counted between two and nine times. The chain employs TRBV6-5 and TRBJ1-5; TRBD1 aligns across 9 bases. The trim removed 0 bases at V and 7 bases at J, leaving 4 bases unmatched. The CDR3 contains 15 residues. The germline CDR1 and CDR2 sequences are MNHEY and SVGAGI. In DNA form, the CDR3 reads TGTGCCAGCAGTTACTCGGTAACAGGGGGCCAGCCCCAGCATTTT. Its translation: CASSYSVTGGQPQHF.

This clone was counted many times. The chain uses TRBV5-6 and TRBJ2-7; TRBD2 might be the D (5 bases). The CDR3 consists of 13 residues. Germline V gene lookup returns CDR1 SGHDT and CDR2 YYEEEE. V was clipped by 4 bases and J by 7 bases, with 15 bases between them. CDR3 bases: TGTGCCAGCAGCCGAGGGTTCCCTACGGAGCAGTACTTC. Its protein is CASSRGFPTEQYF. The complete variable domain, with remaining parts taken from reference TRBV5-6 and TRBJ2-7, reads DAGVTQSPTHLIKTRGQQVTLRCSPKSGHDTVSWYQQALGQGPQFIFQYYEEEERQRGNFPDRFSGHQFPNYSSELNVNALLLGDSALYLCASSRGFPTEQYFGPGTRLTVT.

This clone occurred many times. The V gene is TRBV5-1, the J gene TRBJ2-1, with 10 positions matching TRBD2. Trimming at V came to 3 bases and at J to 6 bases, leaving 3 bases not matched to a gene. Germline CDR1 is SGHRS and CDR2 is YFSETQ. The CDR3 is 14 residues long. CDR3 in amino acids: CASSWASGGNEQFF. In DNA, the CDR3 is TGCGCCAGCAGCTGGGCTAGCGGGGGCAATGAGCAGTTCTTC.

The V and J genes are TRBV7-2 and TRBJ1-3; D is unclear. Germline V gene sequence: CDR1 SGHTA, CDR2 FQGNSA. Trimming took off 0 bases at V and 3 bases at J, with 12 bases between the two ends. The CDR3 spans 16 residues. CDR3 sequence: CASSLAVTLGGNTIYF. The CDR3 DNA sequence: TGTGCCAGCAGCTTAGCAGTTACGCTAGGTGGAAACACCATATATTTT.

By sample fraction, this clone is medium-sized. This sequence joins TRBV5-8 and TRBJ1-2; 8 bases fit TRBD1. CDR3 length: 13 residues. The V and J ends lost 3 bases and 7 bases, in that order; junction bases with no gene match: 5. Germline V lookup: CDR1 SGHTS, CDR2 YDEGEE. CDR3 nucleotide sequence: TGTGCCAGCAGCTGGACAGGGCTACCTGGCTACACCTTC. Encoded protein: CASSWTGLPGYTF.

This clone was detected many times. This rearrangement joins TRBV18 to TRBJ1-2; TRBD1 agrees at 10 bases. V gave up 4 bases and J gave up 5 bases; unmatched junction bases: 7. Germline CDR1 reads KGHSH; CDR2 reads LQKENI. The CDR3 consists of 15 residues. In nucleotides, the CDR3 is TGTGCCAGCTCACGGGGGACAGGGGCGGATTATGGCTACACCTTC. Encoded protein: CASSRGTGADYGYTF.

This clone was seen at least ten times. The chain joins TRBV28 to TRBJ1-2, with 7 nucleotides matching TRBD1. This CDR3 contains 12 residues. Per germline, CDR1 MDHEN and CDR2 SYDVKM. V shed 2 bases, J shed 10 bases, and the junction held 4 bases outside the gene matches. CDR3 in DNA: TGTGCCAGCAGTTTACCAGGGGGGAACTACACCTTC. This encodes CASSLPGGNYTF.

The chain has TRBV25-1 and TRBJ1-2, with D unclear. The CDR3 consists of 13 residues. The V end lost 5 bases, the J end lost 5 bases, and 12 bases lay between the germline ends. Germline-derived CDR1 and CDR2 are MGHDK and SYGVNS. CDR3 DNA sequence: TGTGCCAGCAGTCCCCACCCTATGTATGGCTACACCTTC. Its protein is CASSPHPMYGYTF.

This clone was seen a handful of times. This sequence joins TRBV29-1 and TRBJ2-3, with D unclear. Germline V gives CDR1 SQVTM, CDR2 ANQGSEA. The CDR3 length is 14 residues. V lost 3 bases and J 2 bases, leaving 12 bases between the germline ends. The CDR3 spells CSVDSLASTDTQYF. The DNA for the CDR3 is TGCAGCGTTGATAGCCTGGCTTCCACAGATACGCAGTATTTT.

This clone was picked up a small number of times. The chain is built from TRBV4-2 and TRBJ1-4, with 8 positions matching TRBD1. Germline-derived CDR1 and CDR2 are LGHNA and YNFKEQ. V shed 2 bases and J 5 bases; nucleotides not matched to a gene: 10. The CDR3 is 17 residues long. DNA of the CDR3: TGTGCCAGCAGCCAAAATCCGGGACAGGTTGGGAATGAAAAACTGTTTTTT. This encodes CASSQNPGQVGNEKLFF.

The chain is built from TRBV6-1 and TRBJ2-7; TRBD1 might be the D (6 bases). Trimming stripped 0 bases from V and 5 bases from J, with 11 bases between. Germline V gives CDR1 MNHNS, CDR2 SASEGT. There are 14 residues in the CDR3. This chain's CDR3 is CASSEADRYHEQYF. Written as DNA, the CDR3 is TGTGCCAGCAGTGAAGCTGACAGGTACCACGAGCAGTACTTC.

This clone occurred many times. The chain links TRBV5-1 to TRBJ2-5, with TRBD2 matching over 7 bases. In germline, CDR1 is SGHRS, CDR2 YFSETQ. The CDR3 has 15 residues. The V segment lost 4 bases and the J segment 5 bases; nucleotides outside the gene matches: 11. The CDR3 is CASSNGNSGGETQYF. The CDR3, as DNA: TGCGCCAGCAGCAACGGGAATTCCGGGGGGGAGACCCAGTACTTC.